The present entry profiles one TCR beta chain with its context. Its antigen is unidentified. The donors were in the approximately 120-subject validation cohort; that cohort was separate from the approximately 700-subject first cohort. Profiled with immunoSEQ multiplex PCR; TCRdb holds only in-frame clones, not every one. The profile shows 65,000 to 95,000 clones, over 85% of them singletons. The sample belongs to a study of cytomegalovirus exposure and HLA in healthy donors. General observations from the study: Among TCR beta chains, those listed as cytomegalovirus-associated numbered over 150.

With 0 bases clipped from V and 2 bases from J, the junction kept 3 bases outside the gene matches. The CDR3 has 15 residues. Germline V gene lookup returns CDR1 SGHRS and CDR2 YFSETQ. Sequencing was done on a sample of PBMCs. The TCR was taken from a woman aged 25 to 39 in good health and CMV-seronegative. The chain recombines TRBV5-1 with TRBJ2-7; 9 bases fit TRBD1. The CDR3 bases are TGCGCCAGCAGCTTGGGCGACAGGGGGGCCTACGAGCAGTACTTC. This translates into CASSLGDRGAYEQYF.